This TCR beta chain was captured by sequencing in a study of CD8 T cells in ankylosing spondylitis (TCRdb year 2017). Broadly, across the study: To find TCR variants linked to disease, the study profiled T cell receptor beta repertoires in ankylosing spondylitis patients and healthy donors. In total, the full study cohort was made up of some 100 healthy donors and approximately 27 ankylosing spondylitis patients. Samples of peripheral blood were taken, and for ankylosing spondylitis patients, synovial fluid was collected as well.

The germline V gene (reference sequence) specifies MNHEY as CDR1 and SMNVEV as CDR2. The CDR3 covers 15 residues, taking in both the cysteine and the phenylalanine. The retained sequence is limited to the CDR3, 45 bases, with the frame set at the first base. Germline trimming amounts to 3 bases on V and 6 bases on J, with 5 as the count of junction bases outside the gene matches. General conclusions and limits of the study: The disease-linked clones had a CD8+ phenotype and were found at relatively low frequencies in peripheral blood. Some motif variants had previously been reported in the synovial fluid and blood of reactive arthritis patients, which suggests shared mechanisms of disease initiation. Blood from ankylosing spondylitis patients appeared to be characterized by a TCR beta motif composed of 7 to 9 highly homologous amino acid variants. According to the report, matched synovial fluid samples from ankylosing spondylitis patients were significantly enriched for the disease-linked clones.

The sequencing machine was an Illumina HiSeq 2500. TCR beta libraries were prepared by quantitative 5'-RACE with molecular barcodes. In the paper's pipeline: Disease-linked TCR variants were identified with a new computational method built on a probabilistic model of VDJ rearrangement. The raw public reads went through TCRdb reprocessing: fastp at Q25, MiXCR clone calling, in-frame beta chains kept. Merged by CDR3 protein, the rows form single entries marked with the most common genes and DNA. It is TCRdb's table, rather than the study itself, that gives the V and J calls and clone size. The sample table contains hundreds of thousands of distinct CDR3 sequences; only one count was recorded for 8.6% of them. Of the sample, nearly 7% falls within the top ten clones. At least ten counts were recorded for this clonotype. It lacks a known antigen. The input lacks base qualities; no much larger clone sits a single base away.

Rearrangement joined TRBV27 to TRBJ2-1, with 10 bases in between that match TRBD2. This sequence originates from a male donor with ankylosing spondylitis or in good health (not recorded which). Sequenced material: blood, either unsorted or a sorted T cell fraction (not recorded which). At the DNA level, the sequence is TGTGCCAGCAGTTTTCTAGCGGGAGTCCCCAATGAGCAGTTCTTC. Its translation reads: CASSFLAGVPNEQFF.